The next 21 T cell receptor beta chains were all read from a single sample in a study. TCRdb reprocessed the 5' RACE reads via MiXCR and lists one record per CDR3 protein. Among about 64,000 distinct CDR3 sequences listed, approximately 22% were seen once. The sample comprised memory CD4+ T cells sorted from a lymph node. Specified subset: memory CD4+ T cells, CD4+CD45RO+CD25-. Receptors were obtained from a female donor with breast cancer.

This sequence joins TRBV19 and TRBJ2-5, with TRBD1 identical over 7 bases. Germline V gives CDR1 LNHDA, CDR2 SQIVND (reference sequence). J was trimmed by 5 bases and V by 6 bases; bases with no gene match: 6. The CDR3 runs 13 residues. The DNA of the CDR3 is TGTGCCAGTAGGAGACAGGGACAGGAGACCCAGTACTTC. Residues: CASRRQGQETQYF.

This clonotype showed up just a few times. This chain connects TRBV7-2 to TRBJ2-7, with unresolved D. CDR3 length equals 14 residues. CDR1 SGHTA and CDR2 FQGNSA come from the germline V gene. V was pared by 3 bases and J by 0 bases, with 9 bases between. CDR3 region: CASSFYLSSYEQYF. The CDR3 DNA reads as TGTGCCAGCAGCTTCTACCTTAGCTCCTACGAGCAGTACTTC.

This clonotype appeared a few times. The chain joins TRBV2 to TRBJ1-2; D uncertain. CDR3 size: 9 residues. Germline V gene data show CDR1 as SNHLY and CDR2 as FYNNEI. V was clipped by 5 bases and J by 8 bases, with 3 bases between them. CDR3 sequence reads: CASSQGYTF. CDR3 coding DNA: TGTGCCAGCAGTCAGGGCTACACCTTC.

This clonotype came up many times. The rearrangement joins TRBV7-9 to TRBJ1-3, with 7 positions matching TRBD1. CDR1 is SEHNR and CDR2 is FQNEAQ in the germline V gene (reference sequence). With 3 bases clipped from V and 0 bases from J, the junction kept 8 bases outside the gene matches. The CDR3 has 17 amino acids. The CDR3 protein is CASSFRQGRVSGNTIYF. The CDR3 DNA is TGTGCCAGCAGCTTCCGACAGGGAAGGGTCTCTGGAAACACCATATATTTT.

This clonotype was detected once. The chain couples TRBV5-1 to TRBJ1-2; TRBD1 is a possible D gene (6 bases). Germline CDR1 reads SGHRS; CDR2 reads YFSETQ. The V gene lost 1 base and the J gene lost 5 bases, with 15 bases spanning the gap. CDR3 length: 15 amino acids. CDR3 amino acids: CASSLTTTGLYGYTF. In DNA, the CDR3 is TGCGCCAGCAGCTTGACGACCACAGGGTTATATGGCTACACCTTC.

Regarding this clonotype: Possible read error: a much larger clone is one base away. J is TRBJ2-7 and V is TRBV6-5, with TRBD1 identical over 7 bases. Per germline, CDR1 MNHEY and CDR2 SVGAGI. The CDR3 runs 12 residues. The chain's CDR3 is CVTKQGSYEQYF. In DNA, the CDR3 is TGTGTCACCAAACAGGGGTCCTACGAGCAGTACTTC.

J is TRBJ1-6 and V is TRBV2; 7 bases agree with TRBD1. The V and J ends lost 11 bases and 0 bases, in that order; junction bases with no gene match: 7. CDR3 length: 15 residues. Germline V gene sequence: CDR1 SNHLY, CDR2 FYNNEI. This CDR3 reads CAGSGGSSYNSPLHF. The DNA of the CDR3 is TGTGCCGGCTCAGGGGGTAGCTCCTATAATTCACCCCTCCACTTT.

The CDR3 DNA reads as TGCGCCAGCAGCTTGGAAGGGTGCGGGAACACTGAAGCTTTCTTT. Translating it yields CASSLEGCGNTEAFF. The V and J genes are TRBV5-1 and TRBJ1-1; D unresolved. CDR3 length: 15 residues. Per the germline V gene, CDR1 is SGHRS and CDR2 is YFSETQ. The V gene lost 0 bases and the J gene lost 1 base, with 10 bases spanning the gap.

This clonotype was seen a few times. The chain has TRBV20-1 and TRBJ1-1; D call uncertain. Trimming removed 4 bases at V and 4 bases at J, with 10 bases between. Germline CDR1 is DFQATT and CDR2 is SNEGSKA (reference sequence). The CDR3 extends over 12 amino acids. The CDR3 DNA reads TGCAGTGCTAAGACGGAGGGCACTGAAGCTTTCTTT. This gives the protein CSAKTEGTEAFF.

The J gene is TRBJ2-1, the V gene TRBV21-1; TRBD1 is taken as the D call from the table, unchecked against the DNA. TRBV21-1 counts as a pseudogene. The CDR3 consists of 17 residues. Here the CDR3 DNA reads TGTGCCAGCACCGCGCCGCCCGGGACAGGGGGGAGAAATGAGCAGTTCTTC. Amino acids: CASTAPPGTGGRNEQFF.

This clonotype was seen at least ten times. This rearrangement joins TRBV7-3 to TRBJ2-5; perhaps TRBD1 as D (5 bases). Germline assignment: CDR1 SGHTA and CDR2 FQGTGA. The V and J ends lost 2 bases and 0 bases respectively, with 10 bases between them. The CDR3 has 15 residues. DNA of the CDR3: TGTGCCAGCAGCTTAGGGGCAGGCAACCAAGAGACCCAGTACTTC. Protein: CASSLGAGNQETQYF.

This clonotype was seen a handful of times. V usage is TRBV5-1 and J usage is TRBJ2-7; 9 positions match TRBD1. The J segment lost 9 bases and the V segment lost 1 base, leaving 11 bases of the junction unmatched. This CDR3 is built from 15 residues. The germline V gene encodes CDR1 SGHRS and CDR2 YFSETQ. CDR3 in DNA: TGCGCCAGCAGCTTGTCACCGGGACAGGGTGTCGTGCAGTACTTC. Translation gives CASSLSPGQGVVQYF.

This clonotype was observed a handful of times. The rearrangement links TRBV6-1 to TRBJ1-6; D might be TRBD1 (6 bases). V was shortened by 4 bases and J by 10 bases, with 11 bases between the two germline ends. The CDR3 is 13 residues long. The germline V gene encodes CDR1 MNHNS and CDR2 SASEGT. CDR3 DNA: TGTGCCAGCAGTGTGGCCAGGGGATCACCCCTCCACTTT. This encodes CASSVARGSPLHF.

The chain uses TRBV5-1 and TRBJ2-3, with 7 nucleotides matching TRBD2. Trimming cost V 5 bases and J 0 bases; bases outside gene matches: 3. CDR3 length equals 14 residues. The germline gives CDR1 SGHRS, CDR2 YFSETQ. In DNA form, the CDR3 reads TGCGCCAGCAGAGCGGGAACTAGCACAGATACGCAGTATTTT. This encodes CASRAGTSTDTQYF.

As for this clonotype: The final CDR3 position lacks the conserved phenylalanine or tryptophan, pointing to a likely read error. The V and J genes are TRBV12-3 or TRBV12-4 and TRBJ2-1; 14 positions match TRBD2. J lost 4 bases, V lost 6 bases, and 2 bases had no gene match. CDR3 length: 15 residues. The CDR3 nucleotides read TGTGCCAGCAGAGGGACTAGCGGGAGATACAATGAGCAGTTCTCC. Translating gives CASRGTSGRYNEQFS.

The chain carries TRBV20-1 and TRBJ2-2; 7 nucleotides line up with TRBD1. The germline gives CDR1 DFQATT, CDR2 SNEGSKA (reference sequence). The length of the CDR3 is 14 residues. J was trimmed by 3 bases and V by 2 bases; bases with no gene match: 3. Here the CDR3 reads CSARKGADTGELFF. CDR3 DNA sequence: TGCAGTGCTAGAAAGGGGGCTGACACCGGGGAGCTGTTTTTT.

Concerning this clonotype: This could be a read error, since a much larger clone is one nucleotide away. The chain recombines TRBV5-4 with TRBJ2-4; D is perhaps TRBD2 (6 bases). V lost 3 bases and J lost 9, with 19 bases in between. This CDR3 is 15 amino acids long. Germline V gives CDR1 SGHNT, CDR2 YYREEE (reference sequence). DNA of the CDR3: TGTGCCAGCAGCTACGGAGGGCAGCGTGTAAGCATTCAGTACTTC. This codes for CASSYGGQRVSIQYF.

The chain couples TRBV10-2 to TRBJ2-5; D unresolved. CDR3 length equals 14 residues. Trimming stripped 4 bases from V and 5 bases from J, with 14 bases between. Germline V gives CDR1 WSHSY, CDR2 SAAADI. The CDR3 spells CASSVSGNSETQYF. In DNA, the CDR3 is TGCGCCAGCAGTGTGAGTGGGAACAGCGAGACCCAGTACTTC.

This clonotype was observed a few times. The chain joins TRBV19 to TRBJ2-1, with D possibly matching TRBD2 (6 bases). The CDR3 totals 15 residues. From germline, CDR1 is LNHDA and CDR2 SQIVND (reference sequence). V gave up 6 bases and J gave up 0 bases, with 12 bases separating them. CDR3 region: CASRRAGSSYNEQFF. The CDR3 coding sequence is TGTGCCAGTAGGCGGGCCGGGAGCTCCTACAATGAGCAGTTCTTC.

This clonotype occurred many times. The genes are TRBV5-1 and TRBJ1-1; D unclear. Germline V gene sequence: CDR1 SGHRS, CDR2 YFSETQ. CDR3 size: 15 residues. The ends were cut back, 0 bases at V and 0 bases at J, with 9 bases in the middle. The DNA of the CDR3 is TGCGCCAGCAGCTTGGGTAGCCCTATGAACACTGAAGCTTTCTTT. The encoded protein is CASSLGSPMNTEAFF.

The chain is built from TRBV6-6 and TRBJ1-2; TRBD1 is a possible D gene (5 bases). The germline V gene has CDR1 MNHNY and CDR2 SVGAGI (reference sequence). The CDR3 spans 14 residues. V gave up 8 bases and J gave up 2 bases, with 15 bases separating them. The CDR3 is CASRHDGGNYGYTF. The DNA for the CDR3 is TGTGCCAGCCGTCATGACGGGGGAAACTATGGCTACACCTTC.